This paragraph covers one TCR beta chain sequence. V was pared by 4 bases and J by 1 base, with 8 bases of the junction left unmatched. CDR3 length: 15 residues. Germline CDR1 and CDR2: SGDLS and YYNGEE. The source of the sample is a study of cytomegalovirus exposure and HLA in healthy donors. Use of 60 Vbeta and 13 Jbeta primers characterized the PCR. Produced via immunoSEQ multiplex PCR; TCRdb's table is partial and in-frame only. The profile shows about 57,000 clones, roughly 80% of them singletons. The source is a man younger than 40 in good health and CMV-seronegative. J is TRBJ2-7 and V is TRBV9, with 7 bases aligning to TRBD1. Sequenced sample: PBMCs. This CDR3 is CASSPRTGKSYEQYF. The CDR3 DNA is TGTGCCAGCAGCCCCCGGACAGGAAAGTCCTACGAGCAGTACTTC.